The clone carrying this T cell receptor (beta chain) was counted many times. Germline V CDR1 and CDR2: DFQATT, SNEGSKA (reference sequence). Trimming left V 6 bases short and J 0 bases short, with 15 bases between. This CDR3 spans 14 amino acids. From roughly 390 ng of RNA, a library with molecular barcoded alpha/delta and beta/gamma adaptors was made. TCRdb re-called the reads with MiXCR, one entry per CDR3 protein. In the table there are approximately 25,000 distinct CDR3 sequences, 13% to 15% of which are singletons. This sample was taken from a study of read filtering for tumor transcriptome and immune sequencing.

J is TRBJ2-7 and V is TRBV20-1; possibly TRBD2 for D (6 bases). The sequencing input was a population of CD138-negative cells sorted from bone marrow. The origin of this receptor is a donor at least 40 years old with multiple myeloma. The CDR3 here is CSALKGRGSYEQYF. DNA of the CDR3: TGCAGTGCCCTCAAGGGGCGGGGCTCCTACGAGCAGTACTTC.